This T cell receptor (beta chain) was observed in a study of OX40 agonist ivuxolimab in advanced cancers. Looking at the study overall: Ivuxolimab was an agonistic, fully human IgG2 monoclonal antibody directed against OX40 (CD134), a costimulatory receptor. Partial responses occurred in three dose-escalation patients, of whom one had hepatocellular carcinoma and two had cutaneous melanoma. Peripheral TCRbeta sequencing aimed to test whether ivuxolimab altered TCR sequence diversity and caused clonal T-cell expansion. Patients were allowed to have had prior anti-PD-1, anti-PD-L1 or anti-CTLA-4 therapy, and around two fifths of the dose-escalation patients had been treated with checkpoint inhibitors. Intravenous ivuxolimab was administered to patients every 2 weeks at six dose levels: 0.01, 0.1, 0.3, 1.5, 3 and 10 mg/kg. Of the 50 or so patients in dose escalation, 19 had hepatocellular carcinoma, approximately 15 had melanoma, 9 had renal cell carcinoma and 9 had head and neck cancer. The paper reports the monotherapy dose-escalation portion (N of about 56 patients) of the phase I ivuxolimab trial. A male proportion of nearly 85% and a mean age of roughly 58 years, ranging from about 20 to 80, were recorded for the dose-escalation cohort. Study-level results and caveats: In the 0.1-3.0 mg/kg groups, partial responders had among the lowest normalized peripheral clonal expansion, particularly in CD8+ T cells. At doses of 0.1 to 3.0 mg/kg, clonal expansion of both CD4+ and CD8+ T cells in blood was seen between baseline and week 6. Antigen specificity was not determined for the clonally expanded peripheral T cells. After ivuxolimab, more expanded clones were found on average in CD8+ T cells than in CD4+ T cells. Low levels of normalized T-cell clonal expansion were also seen in some patients who did not respond.

To sequence the TCRbeta CDR3 region, genomic DNA was isolated from the sorted cells. The immunoSEQ Assay was used for sequencing of TCRbeta CDR3 regions. TCRdb took this table from immuneACCESS and kept in-frame rearrangements with V and J called. Such tables lack part of the clones; where checked against another copy, unresolved V genes explain under half of the gap, and the rest is unexplained. This sample is represented by tens of thousands of clones; about 93% of them were singletons. Around 19% of the sample goes to the ten largest clones. A note on this clone: Its target antigen remains unknown. No clone much larger than this one lies a single base away; base qualities are absent.

The trial excluded patients who had a history of autoimmune disease or were on systemic immunosuppression. Peripheral blood for TCR sequencing was collected from all dose cohorts at baseline, on cycle 4 day 1, and on cycle 7 day 1. The samples were drawn from a first-in-human, open-label, multicenter phase I dose-escalation trial of ivuxolimab. Adults with locally advanced or metastatic melanoma, renal cell carcinoma, hepatocellular carcinoma or head and neck squamous cell carcinoma were enrolled in the trial. CD4+ and CD8+ T cells were sorted separately from peripheral blood before TCR sequencing. The specimen comprised CD4+ or CD8+ T cells sorted from blood, sampled in a trial of the OX40 agonist ivuxolimab. The source is an adult with an advanced solid tumor such as melanoma, head and neck, liver or kidney cancer.

The CDR3 has the sequence CASSLETSGSSETQYF. The DNA sequence is given as TGTGCCAGCAGCTTGGAGACTAGCGGGAGTTCGGAGACCCAGTACTTC. The chain uses TRBV5-7 and TRBJ2-5; the central 12 bases match TRBD2. TRBV5-7 is identified as an open reading frame with a role that is uncertain. From cysteine to phenylalanine, the CDR3 is 16 amino acids long. Only CDR3 DNA remains: 48 bases, in frame from the first base. Clipping removes 0 bases from V and 5 bases from J, with 5 as the unmatched junction base count.